This entry lists 24 T cell receptor beta chains sequenced from one sample in a study of T cells in Graves' hyperthyroidism and ophthalmopathy. TCR beta CDR3 regions were amplified from RNA transcripts. Initially, a first-round RT-PCR of the TCR CDR3 employed the HTBI primer set. TCRdb used MiXCR to reprocess the multiplex PCR reads, holding one entry per CDR3 protein. Found here are around 100,000 distinct CDR3 sequences, about 50% of them singletons; the top ten hold under 30%. The material sequenced was blood. The source of these receptors is a middle-aged man with Graves' hyperthyroidism.

The chain is built from TRBV29-1 and TRBJ1-2; TRBD1 aligns across 9 bases. The CDR3 is 12 amino acids. The V segment lost 7 bases and the J segment 4 bases; nucleotides outside the gene matches: 4. Per the germline V gene, CDR1 is SQVTM and CDR2 is ANQGSEA. CDR3 amino acids: CSAGTGSYGYTF. The CDR3 DNA reads TGCAGCGCTGGGACAGGGAGCTATGGCTACACCTTC.

There are many counts of this clonotype. The gene calls are TRBV6-2 or TRBV6-3 and TRBJ2-7, with D possibly being TRBD1 (6 bases). The germline V and J ends were trimmed by 0 bases and 3 bases, with 12 bases remaining between them. This CDR3 has 15 residues. CDR1 and CDR2 from the germline V gene are MNHEY and SVGEGT. The CDR3 spells CASSYSLGRGYEQYF. The DNA of the CDR3 is TGTGCCAGCAGTTACTCCCTGGGCAGGGGCTACGAGCAGTACTTC.

This clonotype showed up just a few times. The chain couples TRBV6-2 or TRBV6-3 to TRBJ2-2; 7 bases align to TRBD1. CDR3 size: 15 residues. CDR1 and CDR2 from the germline V gene are MNHEY and SVGEGT. V lost 6 bases to trimming and J lost 6 bases; unmatched junction nucleotides: 10. This CDR3 reads CASRLGQPRAGELFF. CDR3 coding DNA: TGTGCCAGCAGACTGGGACAGCCAAGGGCCGGGGAGCTGTTTTTT.

This clonotype has only a few counts. The gene calls are TRBV25-1 and TRBJ2-5; 10 nucleotides line up with TRBD2. CDR1 is MGHDK, CDR2 SYGVNS, per germline. This CDR3 comprises 16 residues. V dropped 4 bases and J dropped 5; count of bases not matched to a gene: 10. The chain's CDR3 is CASSAFLAGVRETQYF. In nucleotides, the CDR3 is TGTGCCAGCAGTGCCTTTCTAGCGGGAGTCCGGGAGACCCAGTACTTC.

This clonotype was picked up many times. The chain combines TRBV7-6 with TRBJ2-7; the match to TRBD1 covers 12 bases. J was trimmed by 8 bases and V by 6 bases; bases with no gene match: 2. Per the germline V gene, CDR1 is SGHVS and CDR2 is FNYEAQ. There are 12 residues in the CDR3. CDR3 in DNA: TGTGCCAGCAGGGGGACAGGGGGCCAGCAGTACTTC. Translating it yields CASRGTGGQQYF.

A remark on this clonotype: With a much larger clone just one base away, this may be a read error. Because it lacks the conserved phenylalanine or tryptophan at the end, this CDR3 is likely a read error. The CDR3 region has the DNA TGCGCCAGCAGCCAAGAGGTCGGGAAGAACACTGAAGCTTTCCTT. Protein: CASSQEVGKNTEAFL. This chain joins TRBV4-1 and TRBJ1-1; D is undetermined. The germline V and J ends were trimmed by 0 bases and 1 base, with 9 bases remaining between them. The CDR3 is 15 residues long. In germline, CDR1 is MGHRA, CDR2 YSYEKL.

The V call is TRBV29-1, the J call TRBJ1-2; possibly TRBD1 for D (6 bases). Trimming took off 4 bases at V and 4 bases at J, with 13 bases between the two ends. This CDR3 comprises 13 residues. CDR1 SQVTM and CDR2 ANQGSEA come from the germline V gene. DNA for the CDR3: TGCAGCGTTGCTGTCGGACAGAGCTATGGCTACACCTTC. It codes for CSVAVGQSYGYTF.

This clonotype was counted many times. This chain connects TRBV2 to TRBJ1-4; TRBD1 matches 8 bases. The CDR3 spans 14 residues. V was clipped by 5 bases and J by 8 bases; unmatched bases: 7. Germline CDR1 SNHLY, CDR2 FYNNEI. The DNA for the CDR3 is TGTGCCAGCAGTACATCCGACAGGGGAGAAAAACTGTTTTTT. This gives the protein CASSTSDRGEKLFF.

This clonotype was counted at least ten times. The CDR3 region has the DNA TGTGCCACCAGCAGCGCCGACAGTGAAGCTTTCTTT. It encodes CATSSADSEAFF. The chain has TRBV15 and TRBJ1-1; the D gene is possibly TRBD1 (5 bases). Germline CDR1 and CDR2: LNHNV and YYDKDF (reference sequence). With 3 bases removed from V and 7 bases from J, the gap between germline ends came to 9 bases. The CDR3 totals 12 residues.

This clonotype has a count of ten or more. The genes are TRBV7-2 and TRBJ1-4; tentatively, D is TRBD1 (5 bases). Trimming left V 6 bases short and J 4 bases short, with 12 bases between. This CDR3 comprises 14 residues. The germline CDR1 and CDR2 sequences are SGHTA and FQGNSA. CDR3 in amino acids: CASSNRDGNEKLFF. The CDR3 DNA is TGTGCCAGCAGTAACCGGGACGGTAATGAAAAACTGTTTTTT.

The table lists this clonotype with a count of one. Its ends do not fully match the called genes, so a read error is possible. V gene TRBV2 combines with J gene TRBJ2-3, with TRBD1 matching 7 bases. Germline CDR1 SNHLY, CDR2 FYNNEI. This CDR3 is built from 15 residues. CDR3 protein: CASSENRGSSYEQCF. The CDR3 DNA is TGTGCCAGCAGTGAAAACAGGGGTAGCTCCTACGAGCAGTGTTTT.

This clonotype was seen repeatedly, ten times or more. The rearrangement uses TRBV20-1 and TRBJ1-5; possible D gene TRBD1, 5 bases. The length of the CDR3 is 14 residues. CDR1 is DFQATT and CDR2 is SNEGSKA in the germline V gene (reference sequence). V was pared by 1 base and J by 0 bases, with 7 bases between. For the CDR3, the DNA is TGCAGTGCTAGAGGCGGGACTAGCAATCAGCCCCAGCATTTT. It translates to CSARGGTSNQPQHF.

At least ten counts were recorded for this clonotype. The CDR3 reads CASSGDYEQYF. In nucleotides, the CDR3 is TGTGCCAGCAGCGGGGATTACGAGCAGTACTTC. The chain is built from TRBV9 and TRBJ2-7; D is unclear. The germline V and J ends were trimmed by 3 bases and 4 bases, with 5 bases remaining between them. Per the germline V gene, CDR1 is SGDLS and CDR2 is YYNGEE. The CDR3 contains 11 residues.

A remark on this clonotype: Without the conserved terminal phenylalanine or tryptophan, this CDR3 likely stems from a read error. The V call is TRBV9, the J call TRBJ2-1, with D possibly being TRBD2 (6 bases). This CDR3 region has 22 residues. In germline, CDR1 is SGDLS, CDR2 YYNGEE. Trimming cost V 8 bases and J 2 bases, with 38 bases left between them. CDR3 in amino acids: CASLLGPTAGRGWGPTYNEQFL. The CDR3 DNA reads as TGTGCCAGTCTCCTGGGGCCTACGGCGGGGAGAGGGTGGGGCCCAACCTACAATGAGCAGTTCCTC.

At least ten counts were recorded for this clonotype. The V and J genes are TRBV20-1 and TRBJ2-3, with 16 bases aligning to TRBD2. Germline V gene lookup returns CDR1 DFQATT and CDR2 SNEGSKA (reference sequence). V lost 0 bases and J lost 6; bases outside the gene matches: 6. CDR3 size: 17 residues. Here the CDR3 reads CSARDAAGLAGGDTQYF. The CDR3 region has the DNA TGCAGTGCTAGAGATGCCGCGGGACTAGCGGGAGGGGATACGCAGTATTTT.

This sequence joins TRBV7-3 and TRBJ2-7, with TRBD2 matching 9 bases. Trimming removed 5 bases from V and 1 base from J; junction bases left unmatched: 6. The CDR3 contains 15 residues. Germline CDR1 is SGHTA and CDR2 is FQGTGA. CDR3 coding DNA: TGTGCCAGCAGCCAATTAGCGGGGGCGTCCTACGAGCAGTACTTC. Translated, it gives CASSQLAGASYEQYF.

V and J are TRBV20-1 and TRBJ2-1; 9 nucleotides align to TRBD1. Germline assignment: CDR1 DFQATT and CDR2 SNEGSKA (reference sequence). The CDR3 sequence is 14 residues long. Germline trimming cut 1 base from V and 7 bases from J; bases unmatched to any gene: 5. The CDR3 DNA follows: TGCAGTGCTAGAGGAGGGACAGGGCGGAATGAGCAGTTCTTC. The encoded protein is CSARGGTGRNEQFF.

The chain recombines TRBV6-5 with TRBJ1-6; 8 bases align to TRBD1. This CDR3 spans 15 amino acids. Germline V CDR1 and CDR2: MNHEY, SVGAGI. Losses at the gene ends were 0 bases for V and 10 bases for J; bases not matched to a gene: 5. For the CDR3, the DNA is TGTGCCAGCAGTTACTCGGGGACAGGAGAATCACCCCTCCACTTT. Translation: CASSYSGTGESPLHF.

This clonotype was detected ten times or more. The chain couples TRBV6-1 to TRBJ1-5, with D tentatively TRBD1 (6 bases). Germline V gene sequence: CDR1 MNHNS, CDR2 SASEGT. The V and J ends lost 6 bases and 1 base respectively, with 13 bases between them. CDR3 length equals 15 residues. The CDR3 protein is CASSDTGLSNQPQHF. The CDR3 bases are TGTGCCAGCAGCGACACAGGGTTGAGCAATCAGCCCCAGCATTTT.

The sample holds many counts of this clonotype. The chain has TRBV6-1 and TRBJ1-2; D possibly corresponds to TRBD1 (6 bases). Trimming stripped 4 bases from V and 8 bases from J, with 11 bases between. CDR1 is MNHNS, CDR2 SASEGT, per germline. This CDR3 contains 12 residues. CDR3 coding DNA: TGTGCCAGCAGTGCGGGGGGCGCCGGCTACACCTTC. Protein sequence: CASSAGGAGYTF.

Note on this clonotype: The CDR3 does not close with the conserved phenylalanine or tryptophan, likely indicating a read error. The rearrangement uses TRBV7-9 and TRBJ1-1; 9 nucleotides agree with TRBD1. CDR3 length: 13 amino acids. In germline, CDR1 is SEHNR, CDR2 FQNEAQ (reference sequence). V shed 6 bases and J 8 bases; nucleotides not matched to a gene: 7. The CDR3 loop reads CASSTGGGTEAFS. The DNA for the CDR3 is TGTGCCAGCAGTACAGGGGGCGGAACGGAAGCTTTCTCT.

This clonotype showed up many times. The gene calls are TRBV29-1 and TRBJ2-3; D is possibly TRBD1 (5 bases). The CDR3 runs 12 residues. Germline V gene data show CDR1 as SQVTM and CDR2 as ANQGSEA. Trimming stripped 3 bases from V and 7 bases from J, with 11 bases between. The CDR3 here is CSVEKDSYTQYF. CDR3 DNA sequence: TGCAGCGTTGAGAAAGACAGCTATACGCAGTATTTT.

The rearrangement joins TRBV20-1 to TRBJ2-7; the D call may be TRBD1 or TRBD2 (5 bases each). V lost 3 bases, J lost 2 bases, and 14 bases lay in between. There are 14 residues in the CDR3. Germline CDR1 DFQATT, CDR2 SNEGSKA (reference sequence). The CDR3 reads CSARGVSVTYEQYF. CDR3 bases: TGCAGTGCTAGGGGGGTTAGCGTTACCTACGAGCAGTACTTC.

J is TRBJ1-2 and V is TRBV19; 7 positions match TRBD1. The length of the CDR3 is 13 residues. Germline loops: CDR1 LNHDA, CDR2 SQIVND (reference sequence). V lost 9 bases, J lost 4 bases, and 8 bases stayed unmatched. The CDR3 loop is CARVAGDSYGYTF. The CDR3 coding sequence is TGTGCCAGGGTAGCAGGGGACAGCTATGGCTACACCTTC.